The 8 T cell receptor beta chains listed next were all sequenced from one sample in a study of spatial heterogeneity in lung cancer. The time point is: sample taken at primary tumor resection. Tumor, nontumor lung or frozen PBMC supplied whole RNA that was sequenced unsorted. TCRdb independently ran MiXCR on the 5' RACE reads; one entry per CDR3 protein. The sample includes 9,500 to 15,000 distinct CDR3 sequences, approximately 6.2% of them seen just once. The input for sequencing was normal lung tissue next to the tumor, taken at surgery. The receptors derive from a male donor with early-stage non-small cell lung cancer.

At least ten counts were recorded for this clonotype. For a library built for alpha chains, this beta chain is a stray read; little rests on its size. The J gene is TRBJ2-2, the V gene TRBV6-5, with TRBD1 matching over 8 bases. Germline assignment: CDR1 MNHEY and CDR2 SVGAGI. The J segment lost 3 bases and the V segment lost 6 bases, leaving 6 bases of the junction unmatched. CDR3 size: 15 residues. CDR3 sequence (DNA): TGTGCCAGCAGAGCACCGACAGGGGACACCGGGGAGCTGTTTTTT. Translated: CASRAPTGDTGELFF.

This clonotype was counted many times. This beta chain came through as a stray read in a library set up for alpha chains, and its size says little. The rearrangement joins TRBV5-1 to TRBJ2-2; D gene unclear. Germline values: CDR1 SGHRS, CDR2 YFSETQ. V was pared by 4 bases and J by 2 bases, with 15 bases between. This CDR3 has 16 amino acids. DNA of the CDR3: TGCGCCAGCAGCCTAACGACAAGCGCCAACACCGGGGAGCTGTTTTTT. Translation gives CASSLTTSANTGELFF.

By share of the sample, this clonotype is large. With the library built for alpha chains, this beta chain is off target and its frequency is not meaningful. J is TRBJ1-2 and V is TRBV7-2; D perhaps matches TRBD1 (6 bases). The V end lost 5 bases, the J end lost 7 bases, and 23 bases lay between the germline ends. Germline lookup yields CDR1 SGHTA and CDR2 FQGNSA. The CDR3 length is 16 residues. The CDR3 sequence is CASSKRGSEQGVGYTF. CDR3 sequence (DNA): TGTGCCAGCAGCAAAAGAGGGAGCGAACAGGGAGTTGGCTACACCTTC.

The sample holds many counts of this clonotype. This beta chain is a stray sequence in a library constructed for alpha chains; its clone size is not meaningful. Here the CDR3 reads CASMGAHEQFF. Here the CDR3 DNA reads TGTGCCAGCATGGGGGCCCATGAGCAGTTCTTC. The V and J genes are TRBV5-5 and TRBJ2-1; a weak D match, TRBD1 (6 bases). Trimming took off 6 bases at V and 8 bases at J, with 9 bases between the two ends. The CDR3 has 11 amino acids. Germline loops: CDR1 SGHKS, CDR2 YYEKEE (reference sequence). Combining the CDR3 with reference TRBV5-5 and TRBJ2-1 gives the whole variable domain DAGVTQSPTHLIKTRGQQVTLRCSPISGHKSVSWYQQVLGQGPQFIFQYYEKEERGRGNFPDRFSARQFPNYSSELNVNALLLGDSALYLCASMGAHEQFFGPGTRLTVL.

This clonotype occurred many times. In a library made to pick up alpha chains, this beta chain is a stray read with a size that means little. The chain uses TRBV6-5 and TRBJ2-2; D not certain. Trimming left V 0 bases short and J 0 bases short, with 5 bases between. The CDR3 totals 15 residues. Germline V gene sequence: CDR1 MNHEY, CDR2 SVGAGI. CDR3 region: CASSYSFTNTGELFF. In DNA, the CDR3 is TGTGCCAGCAGTTACTCTTTTACGAACACCGGGGAGCTGTTTTTT.

This clonotype was picked up many times. This beta chain is a stray read from a library made for alpha chains; its abundance is not meaningful. This rearrangement joins TRBV16 to TRBJ1-1, with D unresolved. V was pared by 0 bases and J by 6 bases, with 14 bases between. Germline V gene data show CDR1 as KGHSY and CDR2 as FQNENV. The CDR3 extends over 15 amino acids. The CDR3 bases are TGTGCCAGCAGCCAATCGACGGGTCCTTCCTCTGAAGCTTTCTTT. Translated: CASSQSTGPSSEAFF.

By share of the sample, this clonotype is medium-sized (0.01 to 0.1%). Because this beta chain is a stray read in a library intended to capture alpha chains, its abundance should not be given much weight. The chain is built from TRBV6-5 and TRBJ2-7, with TRBD2 matching 12 bases. Germline V gene lookup returns CDR1 MNHEY and CDR2 SVGAGI. J was trimmed by 2 bases and V by 8 bases; bases with no gene match: 1. The CDR3 has 13 amino acids. CDR3 sequence (DNA): TGTGCCAGCCGACTAGCGGGAGCCTACGAGCAGTACTTC. Translating gives CASRLAGAYEQYF.

This clonotype was observed a few times. The library was designed around alpha chains, so this beta chain is a stray read whose abundance carries little weight. The gene calls are TRBV7-2 and TRBJ1-1; 9 bases map to TRBD1. CDR3 length: 14 residues. Per the germline V gene, CDR1 is SGHTA and CDR2 is FQGNSA. V lost 7 bases to trimming and J lost 5 bases; unmatched junction nucleotides: 8. CDR3 nucleotides: TGTGCCAGCACCCCTGACAGGGGGGTGACTGAAGCTTTCTTT. Amino acid sequence: CASTPDRGVTEAFF.